This T cell receptor beta chain originates from a study of cytomegalovirus exposure and HLA in healthy donors. The study ran its PCR with 60 Vbeta and 13 Jbeta primers. Assay used: immunoSEQ multiplex PCR; TCRdb lists only in-frame clones, some missing. The sample holds about 200,000 clones, roughly 80% seen once. Study conclusions and caveats: Per published reports, the classifier diagnosed cytomegalovirus status with high specificity and sensitivity. For TCR beta chains, V- and J-gene trimming was later linked to a missense DCLRE1C variant.

Concerning this clone itself: The antigen is unknown.

This CDR3 spans 13 amino acids. Germline V gives CDR1 SGHDN, CDR2 FVKESK. Trimming removed 1 base at V and 1 base at J, with 4 bases between. Healthy donors of bone marrow made up the group. The chain is built from TRBV14 and TRBJ1-1; D remains ambiguous. The source material was PBMCs. This receptor was taken from a woman aged 18-29 years in good health and CMV-seronegative. The CDR3 sequence: CASSQGENTEAFF. Here the CDR3 DNA reads TGTGCCAGCAGCCAAGGAGAGAACACTGAAGCTTTCTTT.